This is a list of T cell receptor beta chains from one sample in a study of T-cell reconstitution after alpha-beta-depleted transplantation in children. TCRdb analysed the PCR reads with MiXCR anew, one entry per CDR3 protein. The data show 230,000 or so distinct CDR3 sequences, with approximately 12% seen just once and around 2.8% held by the top ten. Sample: PBMCs from the stem cell graft donor, taken from the stem cell graft. Receptor source: a human donor who donated a stem cell graft to a child with acute lymphoblastic leukemia. CDR3s include the opening cysteine and the closing phenylalanine or tryptophan. Fields, in order: J gene, V gene, D gene, clone size, CDR3 DNA, CDR3 protein. A D gene is named only where the DNA matches it firmly. Rows give clone size only sometimes, using once, few, many, or a class for an expanded clone.

j_gene: TRBJ2-2; v_gene: TRBV6-5; d_gene: NA; abundance: many; CDR3nt: TGTGCCAGCAGTTACCGCGGCGGGTGGCTGTTTTTT; CDR3aa: CASSYRGGWLFF
j_gene: TRBJ1-1; v_gene: TRBV20-1; d_gene: NA; abundance: many; CDR3nt: TGCAGTGCTAGGGACCCCGTCCGGGCCACTGAAGCTTTCTTT; CDR3aa: CSARDPVRATEAFF
j_gene: TRBJ1-5; v_gene: TRBV30; d_gene: NA; abundance: few; CDR3nt: TGTGCCTGGGGGCCCGATAGCAATCAGCCCCAGCATTTT; CDR3aa: CAWGPDSNQPQHF
j_gene: TRBJ2-7; v_gene: TRBV28; d_gene: NA; abundance: many; CDR3nt: TGTGCCAGCAAACCGTCTGGGGGGCTCTACGAGCAGTACTTC; CDR3aa: CASKPSGGLYEQYF
j_gene: TRBJ2-1; v_gene: TRBV12-3/TRBV12-4; d_gene: NA; abundance: many; CDR3nt: TGTGCCAGCAGTTTATTCGGCGAGCAGTTCTTC; CDR3aa: CASSLFGEQFF
j_gene: TRBJ1-6; v_gene: TRBV7-9; d_gene: TRBD1; abundance: NA; CDR3nt: TGTGCCAGCCAACGGGACAGGGGTTCACCCCTCCACTTT; CDR3aa: CASQRDRGSPLHF
j_gene: TRBJ2-3; v_gene: TRBV5-1; d_gene: NA; abundance: many; CDR3nt: TGCGCCAGCAGCTTAAATCCTTCATTAACAGGGACAGATACGCAGTATTTT; CDR3aa: CASSLNPSLTGTDTQYF
j_gene: TRBJ2-7; v_gene: TRBV30; d_gene: NA; abundance: NA; CDR3nt: TGTGCCTGGAGTGCGCCAGGGAGGTACGAGCAGTACTTC; CDR3aa: CAWSAPGRYEQYF
j_gene: TRBJ2-1; v_gene: TRBV10-3; d_gene: NA; abundance: NA; CDR3nt: TGTGCCATCAGGGGGCAACGGGATTACAATGAGCAGTTCTTC; CDR3aa: CAIRGQRDYNEQFF
j_gene: TRBJ1-4; v_gene: TRBV5-1; d_gene: NA; abundance: NA; CDR3nt: TGCGCCAGCAGCTCGTCGGGGGGTGGAACTAATGAAAAACTGTTTTTT; CDR3aa: CASSSSGGGTNEKLFF
j_gene: TRBJ2-6; v_gene: TRBV19; d_gene: NA; abundance: once; CDR3nt: TGTGCCAGTAGGAGGGGAGACTCTGGGGCCAACGTCCTGACTTTC; CDR3aa: CASRRGDSGANVLTF
j_gene: TRBJ2-1; v_gene: TRBV5-1; d_gene: NA; abundance: many; CDR3nt: TGCGCCAGCAGCTTACGAGTCCGCCCCATAGCCTACAATGAGCAGTTCTTC; CDR3aa: CASSLRVRPIAYNEQFF
j_gene: TRBJ1-2; v_gene: TRBV29-1; d_gene: NA; abundance: many; CDR3nt: TGCAGCGTTGAAGACAGGGAAGGCTACACCTTC; CDR3aa: CSVEDREGYTF
j_gene: TRBJ2-7; v_gene: TRBV9; d_gene: NA; abundance: many; CDR3nt: TGTGCCAGCAGCGATTCGACTAACTACGAGCAGTACTTC; CDR3aa: CASSDSTNYEQYF
j_gene: TRBJ1-5; v_gene: TRBV6-1; d_gene: NA; abundance: many; CDR3nt: TGTGCCAGCAGTCCCCTGCAGCTTGGTCAGCCCCAGCATTTT; CDR3aa: CASSPLQLGQPQHF
j_gene: TRBJ2-1; v_gene: TRBV7-2; d_gene: NA; abundance: many; CDR3nt: TGTGCCAGCAGCCCCCGAGCCCCCACTGAACGGAATGAGCAGTTCTTC; CDR3aa: CASSPRAPTERNEQFF
j_gene: TRBJ2-7; v_gene: TRBV3-1; d_gene: TRBD1; abundance: NA; CDR3nt: TGTGCCAGCAGCCAAGTACTGGGACAGGGGAGTCACGAGCAGTACTTC; CDR3aa: CASSQVLGQGSHEQYF
j_gene: TRBJ1-1; v_gene: TRBV29-1; d_gene: NA; abundance: many; CDR3nt: TGCAGCGTGAAAGGGATACAGGGCCAAAACACTGAAGCTTTCTTT; CDR3aa: CSVKGIQGQNTEAFF
j_gene: TRBJ1-5; v_gene: TRBV10-3; d_gene: NA; abundance: many; CDR3nt: TGTGCCATCAGTGTCGCTCGAATGGGCGGCACTGGCAATCAGCCCCAGCATTTT; CDR3aa: CAISVARMGGTGNQPQHF
j_gene: TRBJ2-7; v_gene: TRBV7-9; d_gene: TRBD1; abundance: many; CDR3nt: TGTGCCAGCAGCCGACCGGGACAGGGTCGCTACGAGCAGTACTTC; CDR3aa: CASSRPGQGRYEQYF
j_gene: TRBJ2-5; v_gene: TRBV5-5; d_gene: NA; abundance: many; CDR3nt: TGTGCCAGCAGCCCGACAGACCCAGAGACCCAGTACTTC; CDR3aa: CASSPTDPETQYF
j_gene: TRBJ2-2; v_gene: TRBV6-2/TRBV6-3; d_gene: TRBD2; abundance: many; CDR3nt: TGTGCCAGCAGTTACCCCAGCGGGGGAATCACCGGGGAGCTGTTTTTT; CDR3aa: CASSYPSGGITGELFF
j_gene: TRBJ2-3; v_gene: TRBV5-1; d_gene: NA; abundance: few; CDR3nt: TGCGCCAGCAGCCAACGCGGGGTAGAAAAGACAGATACGCAGTATTTT; CDR3aa: CASSQRGVEKTDTQYF
j_gene: TRBJ1-5; v_gene: TRBV28; d_gene: TRBD1; abundance: NA; CDR3nt: TGTGCCAGCAGTCTCCAAGGACAGGGGAGTCAGCCCCAGCATTTT; CDR3aa: CASSLQGQGSQPQHF
j_gene: TRBJ2-3; v_gene: TRBV7-2; d_gene: TRBD2; abundance: many; CDR3nt: TGTGCCAGCAGCTTAGTGGGGGGGTCCACAGATACGCAGTATTTT; CDR3aa: CASSLVGGSTDTQYF
j_gene: TRBJ2-3; v_gene: TRBV28; d_gene: TRBD2; abundance: many; CDR3nt: TGTGCCAGCAGTTTCACGGGACTAGCGGGGGGGCCCCAGTCAGATACGCAGTATTTT; CDR3aa: CASSFTGLAGGPQSDTQYF
j_gene: TRBJ2-2; v_gene: TRBV7-9; d_gene: TRBD1; abundance: many; CDR3nt: TGTGCCAGCAGCTTTCAGGACAGGGGCTGGAACACCGGGGAGCTGTTTTTT; CDR3aa: CASSFQDRGWNTGELFF
j_gene: TRBJ2-7; v_gene: TRBV28; d_gene: NA; abundance: many; CDR3nt: TGTGCCAGCAGTTTTAGGCAGTTCTACGAGCAGTACTTC; CDR3aa: CASSFRQFYEQYF
j_gene: TRBJ2-2; v_gene: TRBV19; d_gene: NA; abundance: NA; CDR3nt: TGTGCCAGTAGTATTGGGGGAAGGGGGACCGGGGAGCTGTTTTTT; CDR3aa: CASSIGGRGTGELFF
j_gene: TRBJ1-5; v_gene: TRBV12-3/TRBV12-4; d_gene: NA; abundance: many; CDR3nt: TGTGCCAGCACCCAGGGTTTGGGGGAGGGGCCCCAGCATTTT; CDR3aa: CASTQGLGEGPQHF
j_gene: TRBJ2-7; v_gene: TRBV5-6; d_gene: NA; abundance: many; CDR3nt: TGTGCCAGCAGCTTGGTGACAGCCTCCTACGAGCAGTACTTC; CDR3aa: CASSLVTASYEQYF
j_gene: TRBJ2-2; v_gene: TRBV4-2; d_gene: NA; abundance: once; CDR3nt: TGTGCCAGCAGCCAATCTACAGGGTATCAGACCGGGGAGCTGTTTTTT; CDR3aa: CASSQSTGYQTGELFF
j_gene: TRBJ2-1; v_gene: TRBV2; d_gene: TRBD2; abundance: few; CDR3nt: TGTGCCAGCAGTGAAGCGCGGGGGATCAATGAGCAGTTCTTC; CDR3aa: CASSEARGINEQFF
j_gene: TRBJ1-4; v_gene: TRBV18; d_gene: NA; abundance: many; CDR3nt: TGTGCCAGCTCACCACAGGGGGGAAGAGAAAAACTGTTTTTT; CDR3aa: CASSPQGGREKLFF
j_gene: TRBJ2-6; v_gene: TRBV25-1; d_gene: TRBD1; abundance: many; CDR3nt: TGTGCCAGCAGTGCCGTGACAGGGGCTCCCTCTGGGGCCAACGTCCTGACTTTC; CDR3aa: CASSAVTGAPSGANVLTF
j_gene: TRBJ2-3; v_gene: TRBV5-1; d_gene: NA; abundance: few; CDR3nt: TGCGCCAGCAGCTCCAGGGACGGAGATACGCAGTATTTT; CDR3aa: CASSSRDGDTQYF
j_gene: TRBJ1-1; v_gene: TRBV7-9; d_gene: NA; abundance: NA; CDR3nt: TGTGCCAGCAGCCCCGGGGTCCTCTCGGGCAACACTGAAGCTTTCTTT; CDR3aa: CASSPGVLSGNTEAFF
j_gene: TRBJ1-1; v_gene: TRBV29-1; d_gene: NA; abundance: NA; CDR3nt: TGCAGCGTTGAAGATTGGGACAACACTGAAGCTTTCTTT; CDR3aa: CSVEDWDNTEAFF
j_gene: TRBJ2-1; v_gene: TRBV10-3; d_gene: NA; abundance: many; CDR3nt: TGTGCCATCAGTGCCTTAGGGGTCGATTCGGAAAAATCCTACAATGAGCAGTTCTTC; CDR3aa: CAISALGVDSEKSYNEQFF
j_gene: TRBJ2-7; v_gene: TRBV6-1; d_gene: NA; abundance: many; CDR3nt: TGTGCCAGCACAGGGCTCTCCTACGAGCAGTACTTC; CDR3aa: CASTGLSYEQYF